This TCR beta chain was sequenced in a study of a mutant IDH1 vaccine in newly diagnosed glioma. Overall study: The vaccination schedule gave patients eight doses in weeks 1, 3, 5, 7, 11, 15, 19 and 23. Radiotherapy, temozolomide, or both had been given previously, and both were given to most. There were approximately 62% males and 37.5% females among treated patients, whose mean age was approximately 38 years. Patients began vaccination 4-6 weeks after radiotherapy alone, or with temozolomide cycles.

The CDR3 extends over 16 amino acids. Germline CDR1 and CDR2: MNHEY and SVGAGI. The V end was cut by 4 bases, the J end by 8 bases, with 20 bases between. This table comes from immunoSEQ multiplex PCR, and its TCRdb copy is limited to in-frame clones, with some not included. The sample records 82,000 or so clones, 70% to 90% being singletons. About this clone: No antigen is known for it.

The time point denotes: week 23, last vaccination. In every dose of vaccine, 300 ug of mutant IDH1 20-mer peptide was given alongside topical imiquimod. The source of this sequence is a man aged 30 to 45 with glioma. Some clones in this sample may be carry-over from other donors' samples. The starting material was PBMCs, obtained from a glioma patient whose treatment included an IDH1 peptide vaccine. The rearrangement uses TRBV6-5 and TRBJ1-4; TRBD1 might be the D (5 bases). The CDR3 DNA reads TGTGCCAGCAGTTCCAGAGGGACTTGGGGTTGGGAAAAACTGTTTTTT. Translating gives CASSSRGTWGWEKLFF.